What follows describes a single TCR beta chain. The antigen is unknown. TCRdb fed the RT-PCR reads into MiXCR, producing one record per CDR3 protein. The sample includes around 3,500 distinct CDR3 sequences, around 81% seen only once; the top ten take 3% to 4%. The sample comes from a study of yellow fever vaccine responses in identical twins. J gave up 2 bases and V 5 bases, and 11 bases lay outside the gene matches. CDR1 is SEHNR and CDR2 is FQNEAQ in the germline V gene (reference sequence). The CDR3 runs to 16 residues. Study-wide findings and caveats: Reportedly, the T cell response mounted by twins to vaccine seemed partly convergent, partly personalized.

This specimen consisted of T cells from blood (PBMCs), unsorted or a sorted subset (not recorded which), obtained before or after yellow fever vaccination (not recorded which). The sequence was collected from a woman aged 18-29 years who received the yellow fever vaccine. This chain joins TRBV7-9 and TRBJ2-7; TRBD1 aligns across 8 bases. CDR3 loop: CASSPTRAGQAYEQYF. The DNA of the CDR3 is TGTGCCAGCAGCCCCACCCGGGCGGGACAGGCCTACGAGCAGTACTTC.